Each of the 10 T cell receptor beta chains below was sequenced from the same sample in a study of T cell repertoires in cytomegalovirus infection. TCRdb processed the reads anew with MiXCR; each CDR3 protein has one entry. The sample holds around 190,000 distinct CDR3 sequences, around an eighth seen once. The sample taken for sequencing was PBMCs. The receptors were sampled from a human donor in good health (CMV status not recorded). Some clones in this sample may be carry-over from other donors' samples.

This clonotype has a handful of counts. The chain uses TRBV19 and TRBJ1-2; D unclear. Germline-derived CDR1 and CDR2 are LNHDA and SQIVND (reference sequence). This CDR3 spans 17 amino acids. V was clipped by 4 bases and J by 3 bases, with 21 bases between them. The CDR3: CASSSGGKSLTHYGYTF. CDR3 DNA: TGTGCCAGTAGTAGCGGAGGGAAGTCGTTGACTCACTATGGCTACACCTTC.

The chain employs TRBV10-3 and TRBJ1-1, with 8 positions matching TRBD1. Trimming took 5 bases from V and 7 from J; bases not matched to a gene: 6. The CDR3 runs 13 residues. The V gene's germline CDR1 is ENHRY and CDR2 SYGVKD. The CDR3 nucleotides are TGTGCCATCAGTAAAACAGGGGGGGTTGAAGCTTTCTTT. This sequence encodes CAISKTGGVEAFF.

The V gene is TRBV6-2 or TRBV6-3, the J gene TRBJ1-3, with D uncertain. The V end lost 3 bases, the J end lost 3 bases, and 12 bases lay between the germline ends. The CDR3 is 15 residues long. Germline CDR1 MNHEY, CDR2 SVGEGT. Here the CDR3 DNA reads TGTGCCAGCAGTTATTGGGCAGATCGTGGAAACACCATATATTTT. Translating it yields CASSYWADRGNTIYF.

V gene TRBV5-6 combines with J gene TRBJ1-2, with D perhaps TRBD1 (5 bases). V shed 4 bases and J shed 2 bases, with 15 bases lying between them. The CDR3 is 15 residues long. Germline loops: CDR1 SGHDT, CDR2 YYEEEE. CDR3 sequence (DNA): TGTGCCAGCAGCCCTTGGGGCCAGAAAAACTATGGCTACACCTTC. Its protein product is CASSPWGQKNYGYTF.

This clonotype was recorded at least ten times. The rearrangement uses TRBV27 and TRBJ1-5, with 7 positions matching TRBD1. The V segment lost 8 bases and the J segment 5 bases; nucleotides outside the gene matches: 9. Germline CDR1 MNHEY, CDR2 SMNVEV (reference sequence). The CDR3 is 14 residues long. CDR3 nucleotides: TGTGCCAGCCGGGAAGGGGGCTTAGATCAGCCCCAGCATTTT. Encoded protein: CASREGGLDQPQHF.

This clonotype was detected many times. The V gene is TRBV20-1, the J gene TRBJ1-1; 8 bases map to TRBD1. Germline-derived CDR1 and CDR2 are DFQATT and SNEGSKA (reference sequence). The J segment lost 0 bases and the V segment lost 6 bases, leaving 6 bases of the junction unmatched. This CDR3 is 14 amino acids long. CDR3 nucleotides: TGCAGTGCACCATGGACAGGGATGAACACTGAAGCTTTCTTT. It translates to CSAPWTGMNTEAFF.

This chain connects TRBV2 to TRBJ1-2; 9 bases agree with TRBD1. V gave up 6 bases and J gave up 8 bases; unmatched junction bases: 7. Per the germline V gene, CDR1 is SNHLY and CDR2 is FYNNEI. The CDR3 has 13 residues. The CDR3 here is CASRGDRERGYTF. CDR3 coding DNA: TGTGCCAGCAGAGGGGACAGGGAGCGCGGCTACACCTTC.

The rearrangement links TRBV6-6 to TRBJ2-1; the match to TRBD2 covers 10 bases. After removal of 8 bases from V and 8 bases from J, the junction contained 9 bases not matched to a gene. The CDR3 spans 14 residues. Germline V gene sequence: CDR1 MNHNY, CDR2 SVGAGI (reference sequence). CDR3 DNA: TGTGCCAGCTACTCTAGCGGGAGTCGGGATGAGCAGTTCTTC. Amino acids: CASYSSGSRDEQFF.

This clonotype was seen a handful of times. The chain employs TRBV7-2 and TRBJ2-1, with D possibly matching TRBD1 (6 bases). Germline-derived CDR1 and CDR2 are SGHTA and FQGNSA. The CDR3 is 11 amino acids. V lost 3 bases and J lost 12, with 9 bases in between. The CDR3 region is CASSLGAPQFF. The CDR3 DNA is TGTGCCAGCAGCTTGGGGGCGCCGCAGTTCTTC. Combining the CDR3 with reference TRBV7-2 and TRBJ2-1 gives the whole variable domain GAGVSQSPSNKVTEKGKDVELRCDPISGHTALYWYRQSLGQGLEFLIYFQGNSAPDKSGLPSDRFSAERTGGSVSTLTIQRTQQEDSAVYLCASSLGAPQFFGPGTRLTVL.

The gene calls are TRBV5-1 and TRBJ1-1, with TRBD1 identical over 8 bases. The CDR3 length is 14 residues. The trim removed 3 bases at V and 4 bases at J, leaving 5 bases unmatched. The germline gives CDR1 SGHRS, CDR2 YFSETQ. The CDR3 is CASSSKTGATEAFF. The CDR3 nucleotides are TGCGCCAGCAGCTCCAAGACAGGGGCCACTGAAGCTTTCTTT.